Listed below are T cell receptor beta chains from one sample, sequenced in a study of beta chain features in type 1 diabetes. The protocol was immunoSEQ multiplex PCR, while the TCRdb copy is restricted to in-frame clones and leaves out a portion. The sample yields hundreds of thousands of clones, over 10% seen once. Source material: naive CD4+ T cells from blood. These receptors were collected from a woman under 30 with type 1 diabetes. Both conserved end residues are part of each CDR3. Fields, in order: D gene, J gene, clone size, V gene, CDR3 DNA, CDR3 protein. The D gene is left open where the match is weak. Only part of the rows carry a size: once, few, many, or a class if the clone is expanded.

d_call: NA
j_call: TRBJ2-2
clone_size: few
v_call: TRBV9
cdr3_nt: TGTGCCAGCAGCGTAGTAGGACCGGGGAAGTCTAACACCGGGGAGCTGTTTTTT
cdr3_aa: CASSVVGPGKSNTGELFF

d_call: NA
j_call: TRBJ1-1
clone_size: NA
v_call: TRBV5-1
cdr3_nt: TGCGCCAGCAGCTTGGCAAGGGCCAGGGGGAACACTGAAGCTTTCTTT
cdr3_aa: CASSLARARGNTEAFF

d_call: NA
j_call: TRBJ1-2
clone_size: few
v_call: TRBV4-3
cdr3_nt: TGCGCCAGCAGCCAAGAAGGTCCGTCTACAGATTTCGATGGCTACACCTTC
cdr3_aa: CASSQEGPSTDFDGYTF

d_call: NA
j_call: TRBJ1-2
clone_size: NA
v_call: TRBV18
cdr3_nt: TGTGCCAGCTCACCAGAAGCCTATGGCTACACCTTC
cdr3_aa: CASSPEAYGYTF

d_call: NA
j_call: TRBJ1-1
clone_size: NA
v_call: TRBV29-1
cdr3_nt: TGCAGCGGGGCAGTGAACACTGAAGCTTTCTTT
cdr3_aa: CSGAVNTEAFF

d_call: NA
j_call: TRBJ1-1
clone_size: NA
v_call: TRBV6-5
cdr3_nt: TGTGCCAGCAGTTACAGCAGGGCGAACACTGAAGCTTTCTTT
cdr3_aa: CASSYSRANTEAFF

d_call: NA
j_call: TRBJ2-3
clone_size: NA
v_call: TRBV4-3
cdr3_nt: TGCGCCAGCAGCCAATTAGTGTGGGATACGCAGTATTTT
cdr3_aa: CASSQLVWDTQYF

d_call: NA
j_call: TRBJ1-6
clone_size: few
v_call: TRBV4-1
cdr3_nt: TGCGCCAGCAGCCTCACGGACAGCTATAATTCACCCCTCCACTTT
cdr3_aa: CASSLTDSYNSPLHF

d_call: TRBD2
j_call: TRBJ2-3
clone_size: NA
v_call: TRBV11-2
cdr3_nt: TGTGCCAGCAGCTCGATAGCGGGAGTCCCAGATACGCAGTATTTT
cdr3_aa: CASSSIAGVPDTQYF

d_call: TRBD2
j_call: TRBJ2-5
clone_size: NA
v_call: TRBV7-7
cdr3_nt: TGTGCCAGCAGCTTAGGTCTTAGCGGGGTGGCGGAGACCCAGTACTTC
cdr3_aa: CASSLGLSGVAETQYF

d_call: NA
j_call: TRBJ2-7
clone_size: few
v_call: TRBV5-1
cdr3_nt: TGCGCCAGCAGCTTGGGCGGAATCGGGACCTACGAGCAGTACTTC
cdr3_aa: CASSLGGIGTYEQYF